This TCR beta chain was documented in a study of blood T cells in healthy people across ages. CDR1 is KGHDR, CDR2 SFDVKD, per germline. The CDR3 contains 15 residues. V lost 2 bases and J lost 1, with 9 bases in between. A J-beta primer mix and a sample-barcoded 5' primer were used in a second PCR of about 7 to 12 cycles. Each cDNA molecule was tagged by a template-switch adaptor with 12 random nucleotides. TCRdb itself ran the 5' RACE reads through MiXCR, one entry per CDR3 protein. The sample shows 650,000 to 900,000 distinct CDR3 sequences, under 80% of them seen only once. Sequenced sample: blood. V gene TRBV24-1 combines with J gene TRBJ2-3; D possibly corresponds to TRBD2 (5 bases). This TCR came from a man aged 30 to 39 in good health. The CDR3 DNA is TGTGCCACCAGTGATTCCGAGAGGGGCACAGATACGCAGTATTTT. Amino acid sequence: CATSDSERGTDTQYF.